This passage covers 22 T cell receptor beta chains from one sample sequenced in a study of beta chain features in type 1 diabetes. No antigen has been assigned to these receptors. Findings and limits, study-wide: TCRB CDR3 length was moderately but significantly reduced in all four CD4+ subsets of Type 1 diabetes patients.

Expressed TCRB transcripts got sequenced, as all isolated RNA was reverse transcribed. Sequencing was performed with immunoSEQ multiplex PCR; in TCRdb, only in-frame clones are kept and a portion is missing. Altogether 250,000 to 300,000 clones are present, around 25% being singletons, with the ten largest covering 0.012%. The sequenced sample consisted of naive CD4+ T cells from blood. The origin of the receptors is a woman in her 30s with type 1 diabetes.

This clone came up a few times. The V call is TRBV6-6, the J call TRBJ2-1; no definite D call. Germline-derived CDR1 and CDR2 are MNHNY and SVGAGI (reference sequence). The CDR3 is 15 residues long. V dropped 6 bases and J dropped 5 bases, with 17 bases sitting between them. The CDR3 DNA sequence: TGTGCCAGCAGCTACGATCTTCTGGCACACAATGAGCAGTTCTTC. Translated: CASSYDLLAHNEQFF.

CDR3 amino acids: CASMRRANTEAFF. The CDR3 nucleotides read TGCGCCAGCATGCGCAGGGCGAACACTGAAGCTTTCTTT. The rearrangement uses TRBV5-1 and TRBJ1-1, with D possibly matching TRBD1 (5 bases). Trimming stripped 6 bases from V and 1 base from J, with 10 bases between. The CDR3 is 13 amino acids. Germline loops: CDR1 SGHRS, CDR2 YFSETQ.

This clone was counted only a few times. The rearrangement links TRBV28 to TRBJ2-7; the D gene is possibly TRBD2 (5 bases). Germline V lookup: CDR1 MDHEN, CDR2 SYDVKM. V was shortened by 5 bases and J by 4 bases, with 9 bases between the two germline ends. This CDR3 spans 12 amino acids. CDR3 bases: TGTGCCAGCAGTCCACGGGGTTACGAGCAGTACTTC. Protein: CASSPRGYEQYF.

The chain couples TRBV30 to TRBJ2-5; TRBD2 matches 9 bases. Germline CDR1 reads GTSNPN; CDR2 reads SVGIG (reference sequence). The junction had 9 bases not matched to a gene; V was cut back by 2 bases and J by 2 bases. This CDR3 is 16 amino acids long. CDR3 loop: CAWSKGVAGGQETQYF. The CDR3, as DNA: TGTGCCTGGAGTAAAGGTGTTGCGGGAGGGCAAGAGACCCAGTACTTC.

The chain uses TRBV19 and TRBJ2-6; the D gene is possibly TRBD1 (5 bases). Trimming removed 7 bases at V and 0 bases at J, with 16 bases between. Germline V gene lookup returns CDR1 LNHDA and CDR2 SQIVND (reference sequence). The CDR3 contains 17 residues. In DNA form, the CDR3 reads TGTGCCAGTACCGTAGACAGAATATACTCTGGGGCCAACGTCCTGACTTTC. This encodes CASTVDRIYSGANVLTF. The full variable domain, with the rest looked up from reference TRBV19 and TRBJ2-6, is DGGITQSPKYLFRKEGQNVTLSCEQNLNHDAMYWYRQDPGQGLRLIYYSQIVNDFQKGDIAEGYSVSREKKESFPLTVTSAQKNPTAFYLCASTVDRIYSGANVLTFGAGSRLTVL.

V usage is TRBV5-1 and J usage is TRBJ1-4, with D hard to call. V was clipped by 0 bases and J by 5 bases, with 11 bases between them. CDR1 and CDR2 from the germline V gene are SGHRS and YFSETQ. The CDR3 has 15 amino acids. CDR3 protein: CASSLEGGRNEKLFF. Written as DNA, the CDR3 is TGCGCCAGCAGCTTGGAGGGCGGGCGAAATGAAAAACTGTTTTTT.

This clone was detected a few times. J is TRBJ2-7 and V is TRBV5-4, with 7 bases lining up with TRBD1. The CDR3 contains 13 residues. The junction had 3 bases not matched to a gene; V was cut back by 3 bases and J by 3 bases. The germline CDR1 and CDR2 sequences are SGHNT and YYREEE (reference sequence). CDR3 protein: CASSSGQDYEQYF. The CDR3 DNA reads as TGTGCCAGCAGCTCAGGACAGGACTACGAGCAGTACTTC.

The V and J genes are TRBV20-1 and TRBJ1-1; a weak D match, TRBD1 (6 bases). Trimming removed 3 bases from V and 6 bases from J, with 8 bases in between. From germline, CDR1 is DFQATT and CDR2 SNEGSKA (reference sequence). The CDR3 loop spans 11 amino acids. The CDR3 bases are TGCAGTGCTAGCGGACAGTCTGAAGCTTTCTTT. Residues: CSASGQSEAFF.

The chain joins TRBV7-9 to TRBJ2-5, with a tentative D call TRBD2 (6 bases). The CDR3 is 14 amino acids. V was clipped by 4 bases and J by 5 bases, with 14 bases between them. Germline V gene lookup returns CDR1 SEHNR and CDR2 FQNEAQ (reference sequence). In DNA, the CDR3 is TGTGCCAGCAGCTCCCGGGGAGGTCGCGAGACCCAGTACTTC. Its translation is CASSSRGGRETQYF.

This clone came up a few times. The V and J genes are TRBV2 and TRBJ2-2, with no clear D. Trimming took 8 bases from V and 6 from J, leaving 4 bases between them. Germline CDR1 reads SNHLY; CDR2 reads FYNNEI. The CDR3 extends over 10 amino acids. CDR3 bases: TGTGCCAGCGGGCCCGGGGAGCTGTTTTTT. Its translation: CASGPGELFF.

Only a few counts were recorded for this clone. The chain uses TRBV20-1 and TRBJ2-1; 8 nucleotides line up with TRBD2. Trimming removed 7 bases from V and 12 bases from J; junction bases left unmatched: 8. Per germline, CDR1 DFQATT and CDR2 SNEGSKA (reference sequence). The CDR3 is 11 residues long. CDR3: CSVSRTSRQFF. For the CDR3, the DNA is TGCAGTGTCTCGAGGACTAGCCGGCAGTTCTTC.

This clone was seen only a few times. The chain couples TRBV6-6 to TRBJ2-7; perhaps TRBD1 as D (6 bases). Deletions cut 5 bases from V and 5 bases from J, with 19 bases between. This CDR3 has 15 amino acids. Germline V gene sequence: CDR1 MNHNY, CDR2 SVGAGI (reference sequence). The CDR3 DNA reads TGTGCCAGCAGTGGCACAGGGTACCCCACCCACGAGCAGTACTTC. Amino acids: CASSGTGYPTHEQYF.

This clone has just a few counts. The chain combines TRBV5-1 with TRBJ2-5; D uncertain. Germline lookup yields CDR1 SGHRS and CDR2 YFSETQ. The CDR3 loop spans 13 amino acids. V dropped 4 bases and J dropped 5 bases, with 12 bases sitting between them. This CDR3 reads CASSAHDGETQYF. CDR3 sequence (DNA): TGCGCCAGCAGCGCCCATGACGGGGAGACCCAGTACTTC.

CDR3 residues: CASSFSQGRNTDTQYF. The CDR3 DNA reads TGTGCCAGCTCATTCAGCCAGGGCCGGAACACAGATACGCAGTATTTT. J is TRBJ2-3 and V is TRBV18; D is possibly TRBD1 (5 bases). The CDR3 loop spans 16 amino acids. From germline, CDR1 is KGHSH and CDR2 LQKENI. The V and J ends lost 5 bases and 2 bases respectively, with 17 bases between them.

The chain employs TRBV18 and TRBJ2-1; TRBD2 agrees at 7 bases. The germline V gene encodes CDR1 KGHSH and CDR2 LQKENI. V shed 5 bases, J shed 6 bases, and the junction held 10 bases outside the gene matches. CDR3 length: 15 amino acids. The CDR3 region has the DNA TGTGCCAGCTCATCGAAACTCCCGGGGGGCAATGAGCAGTTCTTC. This sequence encodes CASSSKLPGGNEQFF.

This clone was counted only a few times. The DNA of the CDR3 is TGTGCCAGCAGTGGGCCCTGGGAAGCGGGCGGGGACAATGAGCAGTTCTTC. It encodes CASSGPWEAGGDNEQFF. The gene calls are TRBV25-1 and TRBJ2-1; perhaps TRBD2 as D (6 bases). The CDR3 is made up of 17 amino acids. V gave up 4 bases and J gave up 5 bases, with 21 bases separating them. CDR1 and CDR2 from the germline V gene are MGHDK and SYGVNS.

This clone was seen only a few times. In DNA, the CDR3 is TGTGCCAGCAGCTTAATTAATACCGGGGAGCTGTTTTTT. This gives the protein CASSLINTGELFF. The chain links TRBV11-2 to TRBJ2-2; D gene ambiguous. Germline-derived CDR1 and CDR2 are SGHAT and FQNNGV. Deletions cut 2 bases from V and 5 bases from J, with 6 bases between. This CDR3 has 13 residues.

The sample holds one count of this clone. The rearrangement joins TRBV4-1 to TRBJ2-1; 11 bases match TRBD1. The germline V gene has CDR1 MGHRA and CDR2 YSYEKL. CDR3 length: 20 residues. J was trimmed by 0 bases and V by 3 bases; bases with no gene match: 13. CDR3 residues: CASSQGDRGTAGGSYNEQFF. The CDR3 coding sequence is TGCGCCAGCAGCCAGGGGGACAGGGGGACTGCGGGCGGCTCCTACAATGAGCAGTTCTTC.

This clone has just a few counts. The chain employs TRBV7-3 and TRBJ2-3; TRBD1 is a possible D gene (6 bases). V was pared by 5 bases and J by 0 bases, with 15 bases between. Germline V gives CDR1 SGHTA, CDR2 FQGTGA. CDR3 length equals 16 residues. CDR3 sequence (DNA): TGTGCCAGCAGCCCTAACAGGGTTTCTAGCACAGATACGCAGTATTTT. This codes for CASSPNRVSSTDTQYF.

The chain links TRBV9 to TRBJ1-1; D gene unclear. The CDR3 sequence is 15 residues long. Germline V gene sequence: CDR1 SGDLS, CDR2 YYNGEE. Trimming removed 0 bases from V and 4 bases from J, with 13 bases in between. CDR3 bases: TGTGCCAGCAGCGTAGAAACAGTCTCTGGCACTGAAGCTTTCTTT. This gives the protein CASSVETVSGTEAFF.

This clone was recorded a few times. V gene TRBV27 combines with J gene TRBJ2-5, with 7 bases lining up with TRBD1. V dropped 6 bases and J dropped 2; count of bases not matched to a gene: 3. CDR3 length: 13 residues. Germline V lookup: CDR1 MNHEY, CDR2 SMNVEV (reference sequence). CDR3 sequence: CASRGQPQETQYF. The CDR3 DNA sequence: TGTGCCAGCAGGGGACAGCCACAAGAGACCCAGTACTTC.

J is TRBJ2-3 and V is TRBV30; 10 bases are a match to TRBD2. The CDR3 extends over 18 amino acids. Germline CDR1 is GTSNPN and CDR2 is SVGIG (reference sequence). V was pared by 2 bases and J by 5 bases, with 16 bases of the junction left unmatched. CDR3 region: CAWSRAITPGTSEDTQYF. CDR3 nucleotide sequence: TGTGCCTGGAGTAGGGCCATAACCCCCGGGACTAGCGAAGATACGCAGTATTTT.